Presented here are 10 T cell receptor beta chains from one specimen sequenced in a study of T cell responses to AZD1222 COVID-19 vaccine. The repertoire was sequenced with immunoSEQ multiplex PCR; TCRdb's copy has only in-frame clones and lacks some. Among some 200,000 clones listed, 70% to 90% were seen once. The sequences come from peripheral blood, collected on day 0 of AZD1222 vaccination. Every receptor here comes from an adult in good health.

The rearrangement links TRBV18 to TRBJ1-1; TRBD1 might be the D (6 bases). This CDR3 has 14 residues. With 5 bases removed from V and 3 bases from J, the gap between germline ends came to 13 bases. The V gene's germline CDR1 is KGHSH and CDR2 LQKENI. This CDR3 reads CASSTGYLDTEAFF. The CDR3 region has the DNA TGTGCCAGCTCAACAGGGTATTTGGACACTGAAGCTTTCTTT.

This chain uses TRBV18 with TRBJ2-1, with TRBD1 matching over 8 bases. CDR1 is KGHSH and CDR2 is LQKENI in the germline V gene. V shed 3 bases, J shed 0 bases, and the junction held 10 bases outside the gene matches. The CDR3 runs to 18 residues. This CDR3 reads CASSPDRDLFVSYNEQFF. In DNA, the CDR3 is TGTGCCAGCTCACCGGACAGGGACCTTTTCGTCTCCTACAATGAGCAGTTCTTC.

This clone occurred once. J is TRBJ1-5 and V is TRBV30; no clear D. Trimming took off 3 bases at V and 0 bases at J, with 9 bases between the two ends. In germline, CDR1 is GTSNPN, CDR2 SVGIG (reference sequence). The CDR3 consists of 14 residues. CDR3 in amino acids: CAWSAEYSNQPQHF. The CDR3 DNA sequence: TGTGCCTGGAGCGCAGAATATAGCAATCAGCCCCAGCATTTT. The entire variable domain, with the rest obtained from reference TRBV30 and TRBJ1-5, is as follows: SQTIHQWPATLVQPVGSPLSLECTVEGTSNPNLYWYRQAAGRGLQLLFYSVGIGQISSEVPQNLSASRPQDRQFILSSKKLLLSDSGFYLCAWSAEYSNQPQHFGDGTRLSIL.

The chain carries TRBV5-1 and TRBJ2-1; D may be TRBD1 (6 bases). V lost 5 bases to trimming and J lost 0 bases, with 12 bases between them. CDR1 and CDR2 (germline): SGHRS, YFSETQ. This CDR3 is built from 15 residues. The CDR3 sequence: CASSRTVSSYNEQFF. Written as DNA, the CDR3 is TGCGCCAGCAGTCGGACAGTAAGCTCCTACAATGAGCAGTTCTTC.

This clone was seen only a few times. The chain links TRBV10-2 to TRBJ2-1; possibly TRBD2 for D (5 bases). The CDR3 has 17 amino acids. V gave up 6 bases and J gave up 7 bases, with 25 bases separating them. Germline loops: CDR1 WSHSY, CDR2 SAAADI. DNA of the CDR3: TGCGCCAGCAGCCCCGGGGTTGGCCGCGCCCGGAGGAATGAGCAGTTCTTC. This gives the protein CASSPGVGRARRNEQFF.

The sample holds one count of this clone. Other DNA sequences within the sample encode an identical CDR3. The CDR3 spells CASSPPRGGTGELFF. The CDR3 bases are TGTGCCAGCTCACCACCCAGGGGCGGCACCGGGGAGCTGTTTTTT. The V call is TRBV18, the J call TRBJ2-2, with D perhaps matching TRBD1 (6 bases). The germline gives CDR1 KGHSH, CDR2 LQKENI. This CDR3 region has 15 residues. V was trimmed by 0 bases and J by 4 bases, leaving 9 bases between them.

The chain employs TRBV6-4 and TRBJ2-2; D could derive from TRBD1 or TRBD2 (6 bases each). The germline V and J ends were trimmed by 0 bases and 4 bases, with 12 bases remaining between them. The CDR3 extends over 16 amino acids. Looked up from germline, CDR1 is MRHNA and CDR2 is SNTAGT. The CDR3 DNA is TGTGCCAGCAGTGACTCTTTAGGGGGAGGCACCGGGGAGCTGTTTTTT. Protein product: CASSDSLGGGTGELFF.

V usage is TRBV7-2 and J usage is TRBJ2-1; 10 bases agree with TRBD1. Germline V gene sequence: CDR1 SGHTA, CDR2 FQGNSA. V lost 3 bases, J lost 6 bases, and 5 bases stayed unmatched. The CDR3 is made up of 15 amino acids. The CDR3 DNA is TGTGCCAGCAGCTTCTCTGGGACAGGGGTCAATGAGCAGTTCTTC. Protein: CASSFSGTGVNEQFF. The variable domain in full, with the rest retrieved from reference TRBV7-2 and TRBJ2-1, is GAGVSQSPSNKVTEKGKDVELRCDPISGHTALYWYRQSLGQGLEFLIYFQGNSAPDKSGLPSDRFSAERTGGSVSTLTIQRTQQEDSAVYLCASSFSGTGVNEQFFGPGTRLTVL.

The V gene is TRBV7-2, the J gene TRBJ2-2; TRBD2 aligns across 13 bases. The J segment lost 0 bases and the V segment lost 1 base, leaving 2 bases of the junction unmatched. CDR3 length equals 18 residues. Germline V gene data show CDR1 as SGHTA and CDR2 as FQGNSA. CDR3 loop: CASSLVLAGGPNTGELFF. Here the CDR3 DNA reads TGTGCCAGCAGCTTAGTACTAGCGGGAGGGCCGAACACCGGGGAGCTGTTTTTT.

V usage is TRBV5-8 and J usage is TRBJ2-7; 10 positions agree with TRBD1. J gave up 3 bases and V 4 bases, and 7 bases lay outside the gene matches. Germline CDR1 is SGHTS and CDR2 is YDEGEE. The CDR3 is 15 amino acids. CDR3 nucleotide sequence: TGTGCCAGCAGCCCGGAGGGGACAGGGGTCTACGAGCAGTACTTC. Translated: CASSPEGTGVYEQYF.